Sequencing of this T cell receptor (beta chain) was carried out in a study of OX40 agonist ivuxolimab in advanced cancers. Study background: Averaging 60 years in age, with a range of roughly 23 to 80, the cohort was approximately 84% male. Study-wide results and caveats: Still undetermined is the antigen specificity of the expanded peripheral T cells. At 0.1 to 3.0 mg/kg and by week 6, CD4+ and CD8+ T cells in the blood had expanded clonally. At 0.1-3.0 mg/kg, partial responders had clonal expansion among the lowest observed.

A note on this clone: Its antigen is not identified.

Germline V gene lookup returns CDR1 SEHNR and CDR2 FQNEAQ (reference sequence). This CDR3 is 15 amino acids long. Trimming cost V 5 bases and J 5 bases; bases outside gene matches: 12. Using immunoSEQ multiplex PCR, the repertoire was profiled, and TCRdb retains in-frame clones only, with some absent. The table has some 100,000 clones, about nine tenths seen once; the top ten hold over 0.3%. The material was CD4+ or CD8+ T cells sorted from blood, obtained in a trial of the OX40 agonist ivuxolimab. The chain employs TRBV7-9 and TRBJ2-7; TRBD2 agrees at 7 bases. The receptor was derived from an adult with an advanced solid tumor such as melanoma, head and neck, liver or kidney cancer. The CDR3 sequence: CASSVWLREGDEQYF. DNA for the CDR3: TGTGCCAGCAGCGTCTGGCTTAGGGAGGGAGACGAGCAGTACTTC.